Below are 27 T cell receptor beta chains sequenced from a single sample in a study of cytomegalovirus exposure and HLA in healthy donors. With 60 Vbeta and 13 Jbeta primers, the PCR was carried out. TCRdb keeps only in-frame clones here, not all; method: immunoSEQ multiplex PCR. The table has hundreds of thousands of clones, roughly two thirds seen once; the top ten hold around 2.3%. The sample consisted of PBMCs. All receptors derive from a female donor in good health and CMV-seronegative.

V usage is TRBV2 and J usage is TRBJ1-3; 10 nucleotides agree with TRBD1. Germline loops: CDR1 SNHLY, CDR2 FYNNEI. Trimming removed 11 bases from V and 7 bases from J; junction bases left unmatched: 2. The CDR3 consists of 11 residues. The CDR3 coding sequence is TGTGCCGGGGGACAGGGGAACACCATATATTTT. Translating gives CAGGQGNTIYF. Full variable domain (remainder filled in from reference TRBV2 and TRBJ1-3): EPEVTQTPSHQVTQMGQEVILRCVPISNHLYFYWYRQILGQKVEFLVSFYNNEISEKSEIFDDQFSVERPDGSNFTLKIRSTKLEDSAMYFCAGGQGNTIYFGEGSWLTVV.

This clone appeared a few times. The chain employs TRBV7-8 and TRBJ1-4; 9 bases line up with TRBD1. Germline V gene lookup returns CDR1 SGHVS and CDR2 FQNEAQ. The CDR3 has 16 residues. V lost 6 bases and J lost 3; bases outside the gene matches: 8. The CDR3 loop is CASRGDREYPNEKLFF. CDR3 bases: TGTGCCAGCAGGGGGGACAGGGAGTATCCTAATGAAAAACTGTTTTTT.

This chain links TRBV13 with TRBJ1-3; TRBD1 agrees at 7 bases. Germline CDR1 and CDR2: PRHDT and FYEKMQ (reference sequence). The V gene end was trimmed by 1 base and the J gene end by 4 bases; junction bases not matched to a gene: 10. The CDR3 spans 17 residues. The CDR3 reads CASSLAKTGHSGNTIYF. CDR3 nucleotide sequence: TGTGCCAGCAGCTTAGCCAAGACAGGGCACTCAGGAAACACCATATATTTT.

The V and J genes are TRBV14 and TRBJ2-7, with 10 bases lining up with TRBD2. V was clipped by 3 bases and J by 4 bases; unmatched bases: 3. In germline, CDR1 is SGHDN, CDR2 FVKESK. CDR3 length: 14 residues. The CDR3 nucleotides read TGTGCCAGCAGCCATTGGACTAGCGGTTACGAGCAGTACTTC. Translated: CASSHWTSGYEQYF.

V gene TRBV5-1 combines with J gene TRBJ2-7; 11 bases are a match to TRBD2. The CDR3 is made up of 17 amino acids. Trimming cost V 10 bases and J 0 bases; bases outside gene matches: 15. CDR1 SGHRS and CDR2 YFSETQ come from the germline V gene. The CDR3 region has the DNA TGCGCCTCCAAAGGGGTGGGACTAGCGGATTACTCCTACGAGCAGTACTTC. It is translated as CASKGVGLADYSYEQYF.

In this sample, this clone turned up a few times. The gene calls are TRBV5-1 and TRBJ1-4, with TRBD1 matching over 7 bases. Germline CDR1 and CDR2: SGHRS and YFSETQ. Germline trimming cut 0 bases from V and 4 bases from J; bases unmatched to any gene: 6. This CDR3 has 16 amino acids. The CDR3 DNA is TGCGCCAGCAGCTTGGGCTTCGCAGGGGGTAATGAAAAACTGTTTTTT. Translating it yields CASSLGFAGGNEKLFF.

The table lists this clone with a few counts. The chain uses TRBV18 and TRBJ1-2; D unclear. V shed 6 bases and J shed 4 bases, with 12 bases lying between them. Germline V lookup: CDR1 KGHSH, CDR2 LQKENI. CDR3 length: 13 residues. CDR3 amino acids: CASSQANPYGYTF. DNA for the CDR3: TGTGCCAGCTCCCAGGCGAACCCCTATGGCTACACCTTC.

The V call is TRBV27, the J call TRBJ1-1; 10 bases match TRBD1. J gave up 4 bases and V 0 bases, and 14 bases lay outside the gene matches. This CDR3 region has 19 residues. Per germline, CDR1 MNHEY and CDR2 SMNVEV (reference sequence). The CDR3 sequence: CASSLSILDRGYRFTEAFF. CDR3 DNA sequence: TGTGCCAGCAGTTTATCGATTCTGGACAGGGGGTATAGGTTCACTGAAGCTTTCTTT.

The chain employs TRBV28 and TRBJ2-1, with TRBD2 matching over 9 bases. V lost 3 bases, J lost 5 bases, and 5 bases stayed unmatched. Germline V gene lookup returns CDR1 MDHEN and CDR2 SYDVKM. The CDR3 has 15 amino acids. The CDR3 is CASSFRLAVNNEQFF. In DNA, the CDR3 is TGTGCCAGCAGTTTCCGACTAGCGGTCAACAATGAGCAGTTCTTC.

CDR3 loop: CASSSQGLAKNIQYF. CDR3 bases: TGTGCCAGTAGTTCACAGGGCCTAGCCAAAAACATTCAGTACTTC. The chain carries TRBV19 and TRBJ2-4; D might be TRBD1 (6 bases). The CDR3 contains 15 residues. The germline gives CDR1 LNHDA, CDR2 SQIVND (reference sequence). The germline V and J ends were trimmed by 5 bases and 0 bases, with 11 bases remaining between them.

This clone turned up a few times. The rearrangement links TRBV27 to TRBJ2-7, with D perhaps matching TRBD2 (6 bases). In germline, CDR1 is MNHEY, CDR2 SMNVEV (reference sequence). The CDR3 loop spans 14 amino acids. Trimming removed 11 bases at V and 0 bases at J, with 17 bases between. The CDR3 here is CASRPAGSSYEQYF. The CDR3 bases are TGTGCCTCGCGGCCCGCGGGAAGCTCCTACGAGCAGTACTTC.

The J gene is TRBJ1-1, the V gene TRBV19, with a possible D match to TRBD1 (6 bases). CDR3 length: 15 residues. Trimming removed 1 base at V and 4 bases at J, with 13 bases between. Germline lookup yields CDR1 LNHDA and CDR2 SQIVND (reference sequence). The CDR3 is CASSIGPGGATEAFF. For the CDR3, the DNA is TGTGCCAGTAGTATAGGGCCCGGGGGGGCCACTGAAGCTTTCTTT. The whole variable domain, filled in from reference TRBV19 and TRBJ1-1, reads DGGITQSPKYLFRKEGQNVTLSCEQNLNHDAMYWYRQDPGQGLRLIYYSQIVNDFQKGDIAEGYSVSREKKESFPLTVTSAQKNPTAFYLCASSIGPGGATEAFFGQGTRLTVV.

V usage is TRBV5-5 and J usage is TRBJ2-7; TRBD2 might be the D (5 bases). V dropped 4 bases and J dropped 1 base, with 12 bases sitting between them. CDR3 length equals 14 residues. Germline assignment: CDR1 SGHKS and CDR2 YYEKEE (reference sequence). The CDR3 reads CASSLWRGSYEQYF. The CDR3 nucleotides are TGTGCCAGCAGCCTTTGGCGCGGGTCCTACGAGCAGTACTTC. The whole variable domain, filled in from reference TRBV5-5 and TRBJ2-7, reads DAGVTQSPTHLIKTRGQQVTLRCSPISGHKSVSWYQQVLGQGPQFIFQYYEKEERGRGNFPDRFSARQFPNYSSELNVNALLLGDSALYLCASSLWRGSYEQYFGPGTRLTVT.

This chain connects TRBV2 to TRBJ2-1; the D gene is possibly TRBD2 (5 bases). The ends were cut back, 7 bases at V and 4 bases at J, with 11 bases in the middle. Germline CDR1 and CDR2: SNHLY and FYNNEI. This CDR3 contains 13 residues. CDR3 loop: CASIVSAYNEQFF. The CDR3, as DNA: TGTGCCAGCATAGTTAGCGCTTACAATGAGCAGTTCTTC.

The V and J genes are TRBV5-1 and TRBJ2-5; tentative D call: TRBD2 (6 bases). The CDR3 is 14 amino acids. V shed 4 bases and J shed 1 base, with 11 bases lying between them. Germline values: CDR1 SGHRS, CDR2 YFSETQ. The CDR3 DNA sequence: TGCGCCAGCAGCAAGGACGGGAGCCAAGAGACCCAGTACTTC. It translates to CASSKDGSQETQYF.

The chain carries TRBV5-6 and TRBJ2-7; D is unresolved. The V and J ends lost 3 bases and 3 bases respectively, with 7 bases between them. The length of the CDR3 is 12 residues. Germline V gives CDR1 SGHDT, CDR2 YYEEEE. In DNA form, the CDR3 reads TGTGCCAGCAGCTCCGGTTTCTACGAGCAGTACTTC. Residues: CASSSGFYEQYF.

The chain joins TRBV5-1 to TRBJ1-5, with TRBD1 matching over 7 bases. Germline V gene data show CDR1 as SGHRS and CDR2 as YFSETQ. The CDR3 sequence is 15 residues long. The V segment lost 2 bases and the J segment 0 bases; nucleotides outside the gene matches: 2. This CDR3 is CASSFGTASNQPQHF. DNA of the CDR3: TGCGCCAGCAGCTTCGGGACAGCTAGCAATCAGCCCCAGCATTTT.

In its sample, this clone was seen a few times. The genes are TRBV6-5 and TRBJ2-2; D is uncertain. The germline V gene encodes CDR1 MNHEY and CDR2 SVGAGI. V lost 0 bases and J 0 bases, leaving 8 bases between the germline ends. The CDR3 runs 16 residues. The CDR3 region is CASSYSLEANTGELFF. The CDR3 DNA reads TGTGCCAGCAGTTACTCGCTCGAGGCGAACACCGGGGAGCTGTTTTTT.

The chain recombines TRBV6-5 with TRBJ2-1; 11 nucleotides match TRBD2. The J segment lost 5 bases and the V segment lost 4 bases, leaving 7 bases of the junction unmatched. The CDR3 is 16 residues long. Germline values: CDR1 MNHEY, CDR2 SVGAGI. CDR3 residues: CASSFRTSGFDNEQFF. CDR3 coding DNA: TGTGCCAGCAGTTTCCGGACTAGCGGGTTCGACAATGAGCAGTTCTTC.

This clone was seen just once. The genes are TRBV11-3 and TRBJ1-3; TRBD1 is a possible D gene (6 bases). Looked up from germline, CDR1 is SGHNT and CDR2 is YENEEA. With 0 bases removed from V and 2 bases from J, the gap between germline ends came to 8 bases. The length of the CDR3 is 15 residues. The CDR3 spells CASSLDRTAGNTIYF. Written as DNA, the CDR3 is TGTGCCAGCAGCTTAGACAGGACAGCTGGAAACACCATATATTTT.

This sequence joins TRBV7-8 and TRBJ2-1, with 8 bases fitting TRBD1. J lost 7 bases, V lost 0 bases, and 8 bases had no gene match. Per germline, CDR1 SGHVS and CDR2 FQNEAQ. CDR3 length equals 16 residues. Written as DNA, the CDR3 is TGTGCCAGCAGCTTAGCGGAGCAGGGGGCGAGGAATGAGCAGTTCTTC. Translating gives CASSLAEQGARNEQFF.

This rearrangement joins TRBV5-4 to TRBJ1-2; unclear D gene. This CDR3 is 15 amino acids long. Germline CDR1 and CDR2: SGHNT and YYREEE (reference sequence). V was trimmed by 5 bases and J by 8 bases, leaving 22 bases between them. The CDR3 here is CASRGNSLPQSGYTF. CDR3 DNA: TGTGCCAGCAGAGGCAACAGTTTACCCCAGTCCGGCTACACCTTC.

CDR3 nucleotide sequence: TGTGCCAGCAGTACCTCAGGGGGTACGGATACGCAGTATTTT. Amino acid sequence: CASSTSGGTDTQYF. The chain couples TRBV6-1 to TRBJ2-3; 7 nucleotides match TRBD1. Per germline, CDR1 MNHNS and CDR2 SASEGT. The CDR3 is made up of 14 amino acids. The V and J ends lost 5 bases and 6 bases, in that order; junction bases with no gene match: 8.

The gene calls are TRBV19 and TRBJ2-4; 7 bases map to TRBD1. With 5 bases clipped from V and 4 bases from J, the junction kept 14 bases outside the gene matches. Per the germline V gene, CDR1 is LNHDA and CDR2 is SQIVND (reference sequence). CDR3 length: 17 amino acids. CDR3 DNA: TGTGCCAGTAGTCCGACTCCGGGACAGCGAGAGAAAAACATTCAGTACTTC. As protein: CASSPTPGQREKNIQYF.

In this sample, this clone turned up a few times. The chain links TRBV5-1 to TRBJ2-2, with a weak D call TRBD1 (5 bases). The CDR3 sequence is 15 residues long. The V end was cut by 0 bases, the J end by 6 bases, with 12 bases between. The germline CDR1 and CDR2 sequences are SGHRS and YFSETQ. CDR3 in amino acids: CASSLEAGWAGELFF. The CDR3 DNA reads TGCGCCAGCAGCTTGGAGGCAGGGTGGGCCGGGGAGCTGTTTTTT. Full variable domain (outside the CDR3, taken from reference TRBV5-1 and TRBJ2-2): KAGVTQTPRYLIKTRGQQVTLSCSPISGHRSVSWYQQTPGQGLQFLFEYFSETQRNKGNFPGRFSGRQFSNSRSEMNVSTLELGDSALYLCASSLEAGWAGELFFGEGSRLTVL.

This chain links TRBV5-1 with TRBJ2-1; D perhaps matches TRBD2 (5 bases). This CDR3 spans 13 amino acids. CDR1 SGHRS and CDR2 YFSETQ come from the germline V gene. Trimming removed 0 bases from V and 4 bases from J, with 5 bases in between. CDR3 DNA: TGCGCCAGCAGCTTGGGGACTTACAATGAGCAGTTCTTC. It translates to CASSLGTYNEQFF.

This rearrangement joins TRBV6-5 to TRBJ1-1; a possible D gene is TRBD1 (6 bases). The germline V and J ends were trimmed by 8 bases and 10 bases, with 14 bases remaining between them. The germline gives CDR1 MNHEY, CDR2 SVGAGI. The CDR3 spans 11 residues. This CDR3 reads CASGQGLGAFF. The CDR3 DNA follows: TGTGCCAGCGGGCAGGGGCTGGGAGCTTTCTTT.